This TCR beta chain came from a study of blood T cell repertoires in COVID-19. Across the study: The United States, Italy and Spain provided the acute and convalescent COVID-19 samples.

Seattle cases were enrolled at active infection and followed longitudinally. The V end lost 6 bases, the J end lost 2 bases, and 17 bases lay between the germline ends. Germline CDR1 KGHSH, CDR2 LQKENI. The CDR3 length is 15 residues. Authors' analysis steps: Estimation of nucleated cell counts was performed using reference gene primer amplification. Using immunoSEQ multiplex PCR, the repertoire was profiled, and TCRdb retains in-frame clones only, with some absent. V, J and clone size reflect that table, while D and trimming were determined from the DNA. The table records 150,000 to 200,000 clones, roughly 89% of them present only once.

The specimen sequenced was peripheral blood. V and J are TRBV18 and TRBJ2-7, with a possible D match to TRBD2 (6 bases). This sequence was found in an older woman with COVID-19, enrolled during active disease. DNA for the CDR3: TGTGCCAGCTCGTTAGCAAGGGACTCGACCTACGAGCAGTACTTC. This codes for CASSLARDSTYEQYF.